The sequence of this TCR beta chain was determined in a study of T cell responses to AZD1222 COVID-19 vaccine. Study results and limitations: Clonal diversity was possibly underestimated, and the donors were mostly white British, with more females.

The CDR3 covers 14 residues. CDR1 is SGHRS and CDR2 is YFSETQ in the germline V gene. Trimming took 5 bases from V and 0 from J, leaving 12 bases between them. On this clone: Its target is unknown.

The protocol was immunoSEQ multiplex PCR, while the TCRdb copy is restricted to in-frame clones and leaves out a portion. The table lists about 97,000 clones, nearly 90% of them singletons. The TCR was taken from an adult in good health. The V call is TRBV5-1, the J call TRBJ2-7, with D unresolved. The sample was peripheral blood, taken on day 0 of AZD1222 vaccination. In DNA form, the CDR3 reads TGCGCCAGCAGTAGAGGCAGCAGCTCCTACGAGCAGTACTTC. The encoded protein is CASSRGSSSYEQYF. The variable domain in full, completed from reference TRBV5-1 and TRBJ2-7, reads KAGVTQTPRYLIKTRGQQVTLSCSPISGHRSVSWYQQTPGQGLQFLFEYFSETQRNKGNFPGRFSGRQFSNSRSEMNVSTLELGDSALYLCASSRGSSSYEQYFGPGTRLTVT.